Listed below are T cell receptor beta chains from one sample, sequenced in a study of blood T cell repertoires in COVID-19. This table comes from immunoSEQ multiplex PCR, and its TCRdb copy is limited to in-frame clones, with some not included. The sample lists tens of thousands of clones, about 70% occurring once. The specimen was peripheral blood. These receptors originate from a woman aged 60-75 years in a cohort sampled during active or convalescent COVID-19. CDR3s include the opening cysteine and the closing phenylalanine or tryptophan. The order of the fields is CDR3 protein, CDR3 DNA, D gene, J gene, V gene, clone size. A D gene is named only where the DNA matches it firmly. Size is omitted from some rows. Given values are once, few, many or a class for expanded clones.

CDR3aa: CASSQTTRGRSNEKLFF
CDR3nt: TGCGCCAGCAGCCAAACTACTCGGGGGAGGAGTAATGAAAAACTGTTTTTT
d_gene: -
j_gene: TRBJ1-4
v_gene: TRBV4-1
abundance: -

CDR3aa: CASSLKTGWNTGELFF
CDR3nt: TGTGCCAGCAGTTTAAAGACAGGGTGGAACACCGGGGAGCTGTTTTTT
d_gene: TRBD1
j_gene: TRBJ2-2
v_gene: TRBV27
abundance: -

CDR3aa: CASSLGQGASEKLFF
CDR3nt: TGCGCCAGCAGCTTGGGGCAGGGGGCGAGTGAAAAACTGTTTTTT
d_gene: TRBD1
j_gene: TRBJ1-4
v_gene: TRBV5-1
abundance: -

CDR3aa: CASSFVWTGELFF
CDR3nt: TGTGCCAGCAGCTTTGTTTGGACTGGGGAGCTGTTTTTT
d_gene: -
j_gene: TRBJ2-2
v_gene: TRBV7-9
abundance: -

CDR3aa: CATSRAASGGGDTQYF
CDR3nt: TGTGCCACCAGCAGAGCTGCTAGCGGGGGCGGAGATACGCAGTATTTT
d_gene: TRBD2
j_gene: TRBJ2-3
v_gene: TRBV15
abundance: -

CDR3aa: CASRQTGLGTEAFF
CDR3nt: TGCGCCAGCAGGCAAACAGGGTTGGGGACTGAAGCTTTCTTT
d_gene: -
j_gene: TRBJ1-1
v_gene: TRBV5-1
abundance: -

CDR3aa: CATSRGGGDTEAFF
CDR3nt: TGTGCCACCAGCAGAGGAGGGGGAGACACTGAAGCTTTCTTT
d_gene: -
j_gene: TRBJ1-1
v_gene: TRBV15
abundance: -

CDR3aa: CASSLAQSFDEKLFF
CDR3nt: TGTGCCAGCAGCTTAGCCCAAAGCTTTGATGAAAAACTGTTTTTT
d_gene: -
j_gene: TRBJ1-4
v_gene: TRBV7-9
abundance: -

CDR3aa: CASSKGQGTEAFF
CDR3nt: TGTGCCAGCAGCAAAGGACAGGGGACTGAAGCTTTCTTT
d_gene: TRBD1
j_gene: TRBJ1-1
v_gene: TRBV7-6
abundance: -

CDR3aa: CASSRSDRDNSPLHF
CDR3nt: TGTGCCAGCAGCAGATCCGACAGAGATAATTCACCCCTCCACTTT
d_gene: -
j_gene: TRBJ1-6
v_gene: TRBV7-8
abundance: -

CDR3aa: CASARDRGDSPLHF
CDR3nt: TGTGCCAGCGCCCGGGACAGGGGTGATTCACCCCTCCACTTT
d_gene: TRBD1
j_gene: TRBJ1-6
v_gene: TRBV18
abundance: once

CDR3aa: CASNRRQGYEQYF
CDR3nt: TGCGCCAGCAACCGTAGACAGGGCTACGAGCAGTACTTC
d_gene: TRBD1
j_gene: TRBJ2-7
v_gene: TRBV10-1
abundance: -

CDR3aa: CSVDLVVGAHGYTF
CDR3nt: TGCAGCGTTGACCTTGTAGTGGGGGCGCATGGCTACACCTTC
d_gene: -
j_gene: TRBJ1-2
v_gene: TRBV29-1
abundance: -

CDR3aa: CASSETGDPYGYTF
CDR3nt: TGTGCCAGCAGTGAGACAGGGGATCCCTATGGCTACACCTTC
d_gene: TRBD1
j_gene: TRBJ1-2
v_gene: TRBV5-6
abundance: once

CDR3aa: CATSRDRHTTNYGYTF
CDR3nt: TGTGCCACCAGCAGAGATCGTCACACCACCAACTATGGCTACACCTTC
d_gene: -
j_gene: TRBJ1-2
v_gene: TRBV15
abundance: -

CDR3aa: CASRDRLVAGANVLTF
CDR3nt: TGTGCCAGCAGAGACAGGTTGGTGGCTGGGGCCAACGTCCTGACTTTC
d_gene: -
j_gene: TRBJ2-6
v_gene: TRBV27
abundance: -

CDR3aa: CASSPLRDTEAFF
CDR3nt: TGTGCCAGCTCACCACTCCGGGACACTGAAGCTTTCTTT
d_gene: -
j_gene: TRBJ1-1
v_gene: TRBV18
abundance: -

CDR3aa: CASSLGTGVLVYGYTF
CDR3nt: TGTGCCAGCAGCTTGGGGACAGGGGTTTTAGTCTATGGCTACACCTTC
d_gene: TRBD1
j_gene: TRBJ1-2
v_gene: TRBV7-2
abundance: -

CDR3aa: CASSQTPISQGSYEQYF
CDR3nt: TGTGCCAGCAGTCAAACCCCAATCTCACAGGGTTCCTACGAGCAGTACTTC
d_gene: -
j_gene: TRBJ2-7
v_gene: TRBV6-6
abundance: -

CDR3aa: CATSDRQGDNSPLHF
CDR3nt: TGTGCCACCAGTGATCGACAGGGCGACAATTCACCCCTCCACTTT
d_gene: TRBD1
j_gene: TRBJ1-6
v_gene: TRBV24-1
abundance: medium-sized

CDR3aa: CASSVGGGGPYNEQFF
CDR3nt: TGTGCCAGCAGCGTAGGAGGCGGGGGGCCGTACAATGAGCAGTTCTTC
d_gene: TRBD2
j_gene: TRBJ2-1
v_gene: TRBV9
abundance: -

CDR3aa: CASSPGTGLVEQYF
CDR3nt: TGTGCCAGCAGTCCCGGGACAGGGTTGGTCGAGCAGTACTTC
d_gene: TRBD1
j_gene: TRBJ2-7
v_gene: TRBV6-6
abundance: once

CDR3aa: CASSETVWRVGTGELFF
CDR3nt: TGTGCCAGCAGTGAGACGGTTTGGAGGGTAGGCACCGGGGAGCTGTTTTTT
d_gene: -
j_gene: TRBJ2-2
v_gene: TRBV6-1
abundance: -

CDR3aa: CAGRGLGETQYF
CDR3nt: TGTGCGGGCAGGGGCCTGGGAGAGACCCAGTACTTC
d_gene: -
j_gene: TRBJ2-5
v_gene: TRBV7-2
abundance: few

CDR3aa: CASRGGSTWVAKNIQYF
CDR3nt: TGTGCCAGCAGGGGGGGGTCAACTTGGGTGGCCAAAAACATTCAGTACTTC
d_gene: TRBD2
j_gene: TRBJ2-4
v_gene: TRBV27
abundance: -

CDR3aa: CASSPGTGWGETQYF
CDR3nt: TGTGCCAGTAGTCCCGGGACAGGGTGGGGAGAGACCCAGTACTTC
d_gene: TRBD1
j_gene: TRBJ2-5
v_gene: TRBV19
abundance: once

CDR3aa: CASSPSPGNGNTIYF
CDR3nt: TGTGCCAGCAGCCCAAGCCCGGGTAATGGAAACACCATATATTTT
d_gene: -
j_gene: TRBJ1-3
v_gene: TRBV9
abundance: -

CDR3aa: CASSFGQDSYEQYF
CDR3nt: TGCGCCAGCAGCTTCGGACAGGACTCCTACGAGCAGTACTTC
d_gene: TRBD1
j_gene: TRBJ2-7
v_gene: TRBV5-1
abundance: -

CDR3aa: CASSSPRGRSYEQYF
CDR3nt: TGTGCCAGCAGCAGCCCCCGAGGGAGATCCTACGAGCAGTACTTC
d_gene: -
j_gene: TRBJ2-7
v_gene: TRBV6-5
abundance: -

CDR3aa: CASSVGQSYEQYF
CDR3nt: TGTGCCAGCAGCGTCGGTCAATCCTACGAGCAGTACTTC
d_gene: -
j_gene: TRBJ2-7
v_gene: TRBV9
abundance: -

CDR3aa: CASSSGGAGNTIYF
CDR3nt: TGCGCCAGCAGTTCAGGGGGAGCGGGAAACACCATATATTTT
d_gene: TRBD1
j_gene: TRBJ1-3
v_gene: TRBV5-1
abundance: -

CDR3aa: CASSSRQPRLNTEAFF
CDR3nt: TGTGCCAGCAGCTCCCGACAGCCGAGACTGAACACTGAAGCTTTCTTT
d_gene: -
j_gene: TRBJ1-1
v_gene: TRBV21-1
abundance: once

CDR3aa: CASRTPSSGNTIYF
CDR3nt: TGTGCCAGCAGAACACCCTCCTCTGGAAACACCATATATTTT
d_gene: -
j_gene: TRBJ1-3
v_gene: TRBV7-2
abundance: -

CDR3aa: CASSRSRDTNSPLHF
CDR3nt: TGCGCCAGCAGTCGAAGCCGGGACACTAATTCACCCCTCCACTTT
d_gene: -
j_gene: TRBJ1-6
v_gene: TRBV5-1
abundance: -

CDR3aa: CASSVVASGGSGELFF
CDR3nt: TGTGCCAGCAGCGTAGTGGCTAGCGGGGGGTCGGGGGAGCTGTTTTTT
d_gene: TRBD2
j_gene: TRBJ2-2
v_gene: TRBV9
abundance: -

CDR3aa: CASSFQTGGNEKLFF
CDR3nt: TGTGCCAGCAGCTTCCAGACAGGGGGGAATGAAAAACTGTTTTTT
d_gene: TRBD1
j_gene: TRBJ1-4
v_gene: TRBV7-9
abundance: -

CDR3aa: CASSPRLSNQPQHF
CDR3nt: TGCGCCAGCAGCCCGAGACTTAGCAATCAGCCCCAGCATTTT
d_gene: -
j_gene: TRBJ1-5
v_gene: TRBV4-1
abundance: -

CDR3aa: CASSSSSQGSYEQYF
CDR3nt: TGTGCCAGCAGTTCTTCTTCACAGGGCTCCTACGAGCAGTACTTC
d_gene: -
j_gene: TRBJ2-7
v_gene: TRBV28
abundance: -

CDR3aa: CAIRAGLGPTDTQYF
CDR3nt: TGTGCCATCAGAGCGGGACTCGGACCCACAGATACGCAGTATTTT
d_gene: TRBD2
j_gene: TRBJ2-3
v_gene: TRBV10-3
abundance: -

CDR3aa: CASSLGGAPYEQYF
CDR3nt: TGCGCCAGCAGCTTGGGCGGGGCCCCCTACGAGCAGTACTTC
d_gene: -
j_gene: TRBJ2-7
v_gene: TRBV5-1
abundance: -

CDR3aa: CASSRHESSYNEQFF
CDR3nt: TGTGCCAGCAGCCGACACGAGAGCTCCTACAATGAGCAGTTCTTC
d_gene: -
j_gene: TRBJ2-1
v_gene: TRBV6-2/TRBV6-3
abundance: -

CDR3aa: CASSPRTPGEQYF
CDR3nt: TGTGCCAGCAGTCCACGGACTCCGGGTGAGCAGTACTTC
d_gene: -
j_gene: TRBJ2-7
v_gene: TRBV28
abundance: -

CDR3aa: CASRTILAGEQFF
CDR3nt: TGTGCCAGCAGGACCATACTAGCCGGGGAGCAGTTCTTC
d_gene: -
j_gene: TRBJ2-1
v_gene: TRBV7-9
abundance: -

CDR3aa: CASITKGGAGEAFF
CDR3nt: TGTGCCAGCATCACTAAAGGGGGCGCGGGTGAAGCTTTCTTT
d_gene: TRBD1
j_gene: TRBJ1-1
v_gene: TRBV3-1/TRBV3-2
abundance: -

CDR3aa: CASSRQGGQPQHF
CDR3nt: TGTGCCAGCAGCCGACAGGGCGGTCAGCCCCAGCATTTT
d_gene: TRBD1
j_gene: TRBJ1-5
v_gene: TRBV3-1/TRBV3-2
abundance: -

CDR3aa: CASSSRLAGGPVQETQYF
CDR3nt: TGTGCCAGCAGCTCAAGACTAGCGGGGGGGCCAGTGCAAGAGACCCAGTACTTC
d_gene: TRBD2
j_gene: TRBJ2-5
v_gene: TRBV7-3
abundance: -

CDR3aa: CASSQEGRGGYTF
CDR3nt: TGTGCCAGCAGCCAAGAGGGCAGGGGTGGCTACACCTTC
d_gene: -
j_gene: TRBJ1-2
v_gene: TRBV3-1/TRBV3-2
abundance: -

CDR3aa: CAWSLRAGGFGELFF
CDR3nt: TGTGCCTGGAGTCTTAGGGCGGGGGGTTTTGGGGAGCTGTTTTTT
d_gene: TRBD2
j_gene: TRBJ2-2
v_gene: TRBV30
abundance: -

CDR3aa: CASSYRAVTDTQYF
CDR3nt: TGTGCCAGCAGCTACAGGGCCGTCACAGATACGCAGTATTTT
d_gene: -
j_gene: TRBJ2-3
v_gene: TRBV7-8
abundance: -

CDR3aa: CASSVGDIGYSSGNTIYF
CDR3nt: TGTGCCAGCAGCGTGGGGGACATCGGGTACAGCTCTGGAAACACCATATATTTT
d_gene: -
j_gene: TRBJ1-3
v_gene: TRBV9
abundance: -

CDR3aa: CASYLPGHVSQPQHF
CDR3nt: TGTGCCAGTTACCTTCCGGGACACGTGAGTCAGCCCCAGCATTTT
d_gene: -
j_gene: TRBJ1-5
v_gene: TRBV19
abundance: few